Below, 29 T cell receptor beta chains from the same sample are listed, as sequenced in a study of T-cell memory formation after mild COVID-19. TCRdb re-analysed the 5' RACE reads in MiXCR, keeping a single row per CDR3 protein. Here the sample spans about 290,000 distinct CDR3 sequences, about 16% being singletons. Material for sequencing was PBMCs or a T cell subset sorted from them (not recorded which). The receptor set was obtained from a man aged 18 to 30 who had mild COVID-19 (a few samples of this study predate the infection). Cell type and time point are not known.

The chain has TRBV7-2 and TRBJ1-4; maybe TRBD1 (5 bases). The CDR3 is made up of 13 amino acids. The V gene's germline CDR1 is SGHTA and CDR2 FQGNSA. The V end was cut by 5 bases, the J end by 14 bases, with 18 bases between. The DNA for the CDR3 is TGTGCCAGCAGCGGACGGGACCGCGGAGGTCTGTTTTTT. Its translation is CASSGRDRGGLFF. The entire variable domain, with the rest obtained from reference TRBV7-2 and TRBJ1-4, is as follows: GAGVSQSPSNKVTEKGKDVELRCDPISGHTALYWYRQSLGQGLEFLIYFQGNSAPDKSGLPSDRFSAERTGGSVSTLTIQRTQQEDSAVYLCASSGRDRGGLFFGSGTQLSVL.

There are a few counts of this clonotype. CDR3 nucleotide sequence: TGTGCCAGCAGTGACCAACACCGGGTCCCCAATCAGCCCCAGCATTTT. It codes for CASSDQHRVPNQPQHF. The V call is TRBV6-1, the J call TRBJ1-5; D not certain. The CDR3 spans 16 residues. V shed 3 bases and J shed 3 bases, with 15 bases lying between them. In germline, CDR1 is MNHNS, CDR2 SASEGT.

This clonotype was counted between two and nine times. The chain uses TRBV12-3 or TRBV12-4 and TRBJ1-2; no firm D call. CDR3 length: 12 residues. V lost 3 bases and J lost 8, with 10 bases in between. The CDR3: CASSLRPGGYTF. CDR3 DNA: TGTGCCAGCAGTTTGAGGCCAGGCGGCTACACCTTC.

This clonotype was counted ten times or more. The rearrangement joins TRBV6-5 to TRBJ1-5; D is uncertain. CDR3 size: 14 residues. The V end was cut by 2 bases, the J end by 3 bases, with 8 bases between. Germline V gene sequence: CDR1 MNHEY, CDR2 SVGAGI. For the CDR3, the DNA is TGTGCCAGCAGTTACGCCGGGCTCAATCAGCCCCAGCATTTT. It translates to CASSYAGLNQPQHF.

The CDR3 region is CASSQERGSLAGELFF. DNA of the CDR3: TGTGCCAGCAGCCAAGAACGGGGGAGTCTCGCCGGGGAGCTGTTTTTT. The V call is TRBV3-1, the J call TRBJ2-2; perhaps TRBD2 as D (6 bases). The CDR3 consists of 16 residues. Germline lookup yields CDR1 LGHDT and CDR2 YNNKEL (reference sequence). Trimming left V 0 bases short and J 6 bases short, with 14 bases between. Together with reference TRBV3-1 and TRBJ2-2, the CDR3 gives the full variable domain: DTAVSQTPKYLVTQMGNDKSIKCEQNLGHDTMYWYKQDSKKFLKIMFSYNNKELIINETVPNRFSPKSPDKAHLNLHINSLELGDSAVYFCASSQERGSLAGELFFGEGSRLTVL.

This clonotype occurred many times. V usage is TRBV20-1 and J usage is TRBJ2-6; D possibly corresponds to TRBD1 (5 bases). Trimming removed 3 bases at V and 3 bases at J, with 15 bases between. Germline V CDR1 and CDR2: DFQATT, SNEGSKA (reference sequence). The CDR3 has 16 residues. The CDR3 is CSASMSRVYGANVLTF. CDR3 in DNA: TGCAGTGCTAGCATGTCCAGGGTATATGGGGCCAACGTCCTGACTTTC.

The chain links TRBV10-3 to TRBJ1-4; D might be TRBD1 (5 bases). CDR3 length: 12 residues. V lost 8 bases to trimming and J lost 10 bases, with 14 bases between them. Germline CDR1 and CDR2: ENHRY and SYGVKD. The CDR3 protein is CAIGTAQGKLFF. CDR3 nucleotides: TGTGCCATCGGAACAGCCCAGGGAAAACTGTTTTTT.

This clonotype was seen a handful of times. CDR3 in DNA: TGTGCCAGCAGTTTGCTAGCGGGGGGCCCCACCGACAATGAGCAGTTCTTC. Protein product: CASSLLAGGPTDNEQFF. This chain uses TRBV28 with TRBJ2-1, with TRBD2 matching 11 bases. Trimming cost V 3 bases and J 5 bases; bases outside gene matches: 9. CDR3 length: 17 amino acids. Germline CDR1 is MDHEN and CDR2 is SYDVKM.

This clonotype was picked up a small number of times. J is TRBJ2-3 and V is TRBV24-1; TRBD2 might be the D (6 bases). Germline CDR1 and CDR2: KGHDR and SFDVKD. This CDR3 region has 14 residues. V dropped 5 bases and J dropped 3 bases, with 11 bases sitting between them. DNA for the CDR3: TGTGCCACCAGTGTACGGGACTCGACAGATACGCAGTATTTT. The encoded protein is CATSVRDSTDTQYF.

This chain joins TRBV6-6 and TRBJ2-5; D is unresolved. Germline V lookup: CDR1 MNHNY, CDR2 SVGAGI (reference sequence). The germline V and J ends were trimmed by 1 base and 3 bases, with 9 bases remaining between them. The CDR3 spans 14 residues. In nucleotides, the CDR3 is TGTGCCAGCAGTTACTGGTTAGGTAAAGAGACCCAGTACTTC. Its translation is CASSYWLGKETQYF.

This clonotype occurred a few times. CDR3 sequence (DNA): TGTGCCAGCAGTTCCAGGGCCTACGAGCAGTACTTC. It specifies CASSSRAYEQYF. V usage is TRBV6-2 or TRBV6-3 and J usage is TRBJ2-7, with TRBD1 as a possible D gene (5 bases). Trimming shortened V by 4 bases and J by 2 bases, and 6 bases separated the two germline ends. This CDR3 is built from 12 residues. Germline V gene sequence: CDR1 MNHEY, CDR2 SVGEGT.

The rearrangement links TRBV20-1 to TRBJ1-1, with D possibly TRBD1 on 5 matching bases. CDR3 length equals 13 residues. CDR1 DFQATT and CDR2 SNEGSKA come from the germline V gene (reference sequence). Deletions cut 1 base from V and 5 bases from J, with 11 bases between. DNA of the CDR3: TGCAGTGCTAGAGTGGGGGGGGGTACTGAAGCTTTCTTT. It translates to CSARVGGGTEAFF.

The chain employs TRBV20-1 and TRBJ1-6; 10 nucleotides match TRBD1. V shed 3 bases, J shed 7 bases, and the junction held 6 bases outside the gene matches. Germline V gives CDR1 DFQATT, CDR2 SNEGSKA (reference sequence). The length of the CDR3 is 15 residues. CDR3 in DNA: TGCAGTGCTAGTCGCGGGGACAGGGGAAATTCACCCCTCCACTTT. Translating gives CSASRGDRGNSPLHF.

The CDR3 DNA reads TGTGCCTGGAGTCTCACGGCGACAGCTTTCTTT. It translates to CAWSLTATAFF. The chain is built from TRBV30 and TRBJ1-1; D is undetermined. CDR3 size: 11 residues. Germline values: CDR1 GTSNPN, CDR2 SVGIG (reference sequence). V lost 2 bases and J lost 10, with 11 bases in between.

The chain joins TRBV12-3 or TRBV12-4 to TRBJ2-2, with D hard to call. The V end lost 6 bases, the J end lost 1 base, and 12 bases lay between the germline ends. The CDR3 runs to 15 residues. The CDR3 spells CASSPSLGNTGELFF. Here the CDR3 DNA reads TGTGCCAGCAGCCCATCTTTAGGGAACACCGGGGAGCTGTTTTTT.

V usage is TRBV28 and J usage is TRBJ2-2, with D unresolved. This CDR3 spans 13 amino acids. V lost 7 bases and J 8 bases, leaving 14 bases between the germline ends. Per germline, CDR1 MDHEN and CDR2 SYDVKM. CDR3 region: CASTRPTLGELFF. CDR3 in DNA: TGTGCCAGCACCCGCCCTACCTTGGGGGAGCTGTTTTTT.

CDR3 sequence reads: CASSPDAVYGYTF. Written as DNA, the CDR3 is TGTGCCAGCTCACCAGACGCAGTTTATGGCTACACCTTC. J is TRBJ1-2 and V is TRBV18; D call uncertain. This CDR3 is 13 amino acids long. Trimming left V 2 bases short and J 5 bases short, with 9 bases between. Germline CDR1 and CDR2: KGHSH and LQKENI.

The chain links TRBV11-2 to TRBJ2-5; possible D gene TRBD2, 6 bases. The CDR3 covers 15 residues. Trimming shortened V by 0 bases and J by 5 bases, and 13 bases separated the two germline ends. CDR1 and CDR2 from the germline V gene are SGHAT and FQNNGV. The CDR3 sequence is CASSLDSSARETQYF. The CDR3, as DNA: TGTGCCAGCAGCTTAGATTCTAGCGCCCGGGAGACCCAGTACTTC. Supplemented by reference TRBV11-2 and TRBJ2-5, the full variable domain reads EAGVAQSPRYKIIEKRQSVAFWCNPISGHATLYWYQQILGQGPKLLIQFQNNGVVDDSQLPKDRFSAERLKGVDSTLKIQPAKLEDSAVYLCASSLDSSARETQYFGPGTRLLVL.

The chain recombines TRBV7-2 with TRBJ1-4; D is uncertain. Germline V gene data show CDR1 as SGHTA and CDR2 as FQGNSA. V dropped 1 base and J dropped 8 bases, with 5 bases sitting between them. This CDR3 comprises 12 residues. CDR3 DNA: TGTGCCAGCAGCTTAGGTTGGGAAAAACTGTTTTTT. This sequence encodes CASSLGWEKLFF. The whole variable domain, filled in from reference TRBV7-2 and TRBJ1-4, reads GAGVSQSPSNKVTEKGKDVELRCDPISGHTALYWYRQSLGQGLEFLIYFQGNSAPDKSGLPSDRFSAERTGGSVSTLTIQRTQQEDSAVYLCASSLGWEKLFFGSGTQLSVL.

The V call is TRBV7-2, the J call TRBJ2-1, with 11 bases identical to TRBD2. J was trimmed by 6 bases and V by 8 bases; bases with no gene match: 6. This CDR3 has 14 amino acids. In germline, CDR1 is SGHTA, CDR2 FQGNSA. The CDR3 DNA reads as TGTGCCAGCCAAAGACTAGCGGGGCGCAATGAGCAGTTCTTC. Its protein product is CASQRLAGRNEQFF.

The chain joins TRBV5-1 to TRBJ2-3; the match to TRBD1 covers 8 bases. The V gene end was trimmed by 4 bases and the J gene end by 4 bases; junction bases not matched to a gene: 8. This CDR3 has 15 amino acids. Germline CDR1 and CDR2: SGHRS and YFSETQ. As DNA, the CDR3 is TGCGCCAGCAGCAGCCTTGGGACAGGCTCAGATACGCAGTATTTT. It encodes CASSSLGTGSDTQYF.

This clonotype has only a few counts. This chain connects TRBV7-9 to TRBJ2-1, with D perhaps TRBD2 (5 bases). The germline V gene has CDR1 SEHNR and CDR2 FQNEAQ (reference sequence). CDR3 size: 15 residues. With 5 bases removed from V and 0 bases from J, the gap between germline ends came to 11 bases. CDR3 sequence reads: CASSLGVVSYNEQFF. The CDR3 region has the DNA TGTGCCAGCAGCCTCGGGGTAGTCTCCTACAATGAGCAGTTCTTC.

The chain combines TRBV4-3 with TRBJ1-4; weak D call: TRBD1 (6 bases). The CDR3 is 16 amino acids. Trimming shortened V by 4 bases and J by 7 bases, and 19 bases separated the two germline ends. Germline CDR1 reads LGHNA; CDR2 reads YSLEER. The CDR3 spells CASSPTGQIGSEKLFF. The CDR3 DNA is TGCGCCAGCAGCCCTACTGGACAGATCGGGAGTGAAAAACTGTTTTTT.

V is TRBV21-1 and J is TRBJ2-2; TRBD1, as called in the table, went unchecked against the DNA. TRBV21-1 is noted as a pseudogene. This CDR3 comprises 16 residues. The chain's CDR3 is CASSKVCGRGTGELFF. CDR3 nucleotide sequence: TGTGCCAGCAGCAAAGTATGTGGCAGGGGAACCGGGGAGCTGTTTTTT.

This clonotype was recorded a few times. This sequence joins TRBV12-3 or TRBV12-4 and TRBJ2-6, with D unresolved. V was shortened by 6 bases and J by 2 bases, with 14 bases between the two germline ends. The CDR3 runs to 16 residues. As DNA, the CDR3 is TGTGCCAGCAGCGCCGGTCGGGTGACTGGGGCCAACGTCCTGACTTTC. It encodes CASSAGRVTGANVLTF.

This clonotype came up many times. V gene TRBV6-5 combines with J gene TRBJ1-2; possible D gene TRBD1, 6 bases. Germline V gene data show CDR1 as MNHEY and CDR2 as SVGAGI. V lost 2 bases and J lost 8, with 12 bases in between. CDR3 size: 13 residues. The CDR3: CASSYRGGVGYTF. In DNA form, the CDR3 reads TGTGCCAGCAGTTACCGCGGGGGCGTAGGCTACACCTTC.

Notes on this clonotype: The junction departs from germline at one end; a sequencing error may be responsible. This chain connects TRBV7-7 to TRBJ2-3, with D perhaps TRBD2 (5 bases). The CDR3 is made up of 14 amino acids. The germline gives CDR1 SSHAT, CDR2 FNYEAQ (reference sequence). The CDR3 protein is CASKAGPSTDTQYF. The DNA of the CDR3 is TGTGCTAGCAAGGCGGGCCCTAGCACAGATACGCAGTATTTT.

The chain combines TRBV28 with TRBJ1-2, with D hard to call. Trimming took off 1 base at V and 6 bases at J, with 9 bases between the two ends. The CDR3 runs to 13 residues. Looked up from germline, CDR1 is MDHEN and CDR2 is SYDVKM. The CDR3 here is CASSLSNADGYTF. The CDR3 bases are TGTGCCAGCAGTTTATCGAATGCGGATGGCTACACCTTC.

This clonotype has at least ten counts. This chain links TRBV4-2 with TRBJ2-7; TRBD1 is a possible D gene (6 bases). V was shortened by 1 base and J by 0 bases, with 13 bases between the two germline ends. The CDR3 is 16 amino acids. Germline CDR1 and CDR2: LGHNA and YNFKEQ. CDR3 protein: CASSQVGEDSSYEQYF. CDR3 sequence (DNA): TGTGCCAGCAGCCAAGTTGGAGAGGACAGCTCCTACGAGCAGTACTTC.